These 10 T cell receptor beta chains share one sample of origin, sequenced in a study of blood T cell repertoires in COVID-19. Profiling relied on immunoSEQ multiplex PCR, and the TCRdb table lists in-frame clones only, not all of them. The sample yields about 140,000 clones, over 70% seen once. The sample was peripheral blood. These receptor sequences come from a woman aged 60-70 years with acute or convalescent COVID-19.

The chain is built from TRBV29-1 and TRBJ2-5; TRBD2 agrees at 10 bases. The CDR3 is made up of 12 amino acids. CDR1 and CDR2 from the germline V gene are SQVTM and ANQGSEA. V shed 7 bases, J shed 4 bases, and the junction held 3 bases outside the gene matches. For the CDR3, the DNA is TGCAGCGGTTTAGCGGGAGGAGAGACCCAGTACTTC. Its translation: CSGLAGGETQYF.

The CDR3: CASSLFKGLAWEQFF. The CDR3 DNA sequence: TGTGCCAGCAGCTTATTCAAGGGACTAGCATGGGAGCAGTTCTTC. The chain has TRBV7-8 and TRBJ2-1, with 9 positions matching TRBD2. Germline V gene data show CDR1 as SGHVS and CDR2 as FQNEAQ. The CDR3 has 15 residues. J lost 10 bases, V lost 2 bases, and 9 bases had no gene match. The whole variable domain, remainder taken from reference TRBV7-8 and TRBJ2-1, is GAGVSQSPRYKVAKRGQDVALRCDPISGHVSLFWYQQALGQGPEFLTYFQNEAQLDKSGLPSDRFFAERPEGSVSTLKIQRTQQEDSAVYLCASSLFKGLAWEQFFGPGTRLTVL.

The V and J genes are TRBV4-1 and TRBJ2-3; the match to TRBD2 covers 13 bases. This CDR3 contains 18 residues. With 3 bases clipped from V and 2 bases from J, the junction kept 8 bases outside the gene matches. The germline gives CDR1 MGHRA, CDR2 YSYEKL. The CDR3 nucleotides read TGCGCCAGCAGCCACGGGACTAGCGGGACCTACTACACAGATACGCAGTATTTT. Its protein is CASSHGTSGTYYTDTQYF.

The gene calls are TRBV19 and TRBJ2-5, with D perhaps TRBD1 (5 bases). The CDR3 extends over 13 amino acids. Germline CDR1 LNHDA, CDR2 SQIVND (reference sequence). V shed 3 bases and J shed 5 bases, with 10 bases lying between them. CDR3 nucleotides: TGTGCCAGTAGTATCTCAGGGCGGGAGACCCAGTACTTC. Residues: CASSISGRETQYF.

This clone was counted many times. V is TRBV11-2 and J is TRBJ2-7; TRBD1 matches at 9 bases. J lost 7 bases, V lost 7 bases, and 11 bases had no gene match. The CDR3 sequence is 14 residues long. Germline V gene sequence: CDR1 SGHAT, CDR2 FQNNGV. For the CDR3, the DNA is TGTGCCAGCACCTCGGGACAGGGACTGCGGGAGCAGTACTTC. Amino acids: CASTSGQGLREQYF.

The rearrangement joins TRBV2 to TRBJ1-1; D possibly corresponds to TRBD1 (5 bases). Germline lookup yields CDR1 SNHLY and CDR2 FYNNEI. The V end lost 2 bases, the J end lost 1 base, and 14 bases lay between the germline ends. The CDR3 is 16 amino acids. Written as DNA, the CDR3 is TGTGCCAGCAGTGAAAGTTGGTGGGGGGGGAACACTGAAGCTTTCTTT. This encodes CASSESWWGGNTEAFF.

The chain uses TRBV5-1 and TRBJ2-5; TRBD1 matches 7 bases. CDR1 is SGHRS, CDR2 YFSETQ, per germline. CDR3 length: 14 residues. V was clipped by 4 bases and J by 5 bases; unmatched bases: 8. The CDR3 bases are TGCGCCAGCAGCATTGACAGGGTTTGGGAGACCCAGTACTTC. As protein: CASSIDRVWETQYF.

On this clone: A junction end diverges from the germline sequence, so it may reflect a read error. The CDR3 here is CASSLAQGAGYEQYF. CDR3 nucleotide sequence: TGTGCTAGCAGCTTAGCACAGGGGGCTGGATACGAGCAGTACTTC. This chain uses TRBV7-7 with TRBJ2-7; TRBD1 aligns across 9 bases. The CDR3 covers 15 residues. Germline assignment: CDR1 SSHAT and CDR2 FNYEAQ (reference sequence). The full variable domain, rest sourced from reference TRBV7-7 and TRBJ2-7, is GAGVSQSPRYKVTKRGQDVTLRCDPISSHATLYWYQQALGQGPEFLTYFNYEAQPDKSGLPSDRFSAERPEGSISTLTIQRTEQRDSAMYRCASSLAQGAGYEQYFGPGTRLTVT.

The chain joins TRBV5-1 to TRBJ2-1; TRBD2 agrees at 11 bases. The V segment lost 2 bases and the J segment 8 bases; nucleotides outside the gene matches: 9. Per germline, CDR1 SGHRS and CDR2 YFSETQ. The CDR3 length is 16 residues. In DNA form, the CDR3 reads TGCGCCAGCAGCTTTGGCCTAGCGGGAGGAGTCGATGAGCAGTTCTTC. Its protein is CASSFGLAGGVDEQFF.

The chain recombines TRBV4-1 with TRBJ2-7; the match to TRBD2 covers 8 bases. This CDR3 has 16 residues. Germline lookup yields CDR1 MGHRA and CDR2 YSYEKL. The V gene end was trimmed by 2 bases and the J gene end by 2 bases; junction bases not matched to a gene: 8. The CDR3 reads CASSQSGSGSAYEQYF. The CDR3 coding sequence is TGCGCCAGCAGCCAAAGTGGGAGCGGGAGCGCCTACGAGCAGTACTTC.